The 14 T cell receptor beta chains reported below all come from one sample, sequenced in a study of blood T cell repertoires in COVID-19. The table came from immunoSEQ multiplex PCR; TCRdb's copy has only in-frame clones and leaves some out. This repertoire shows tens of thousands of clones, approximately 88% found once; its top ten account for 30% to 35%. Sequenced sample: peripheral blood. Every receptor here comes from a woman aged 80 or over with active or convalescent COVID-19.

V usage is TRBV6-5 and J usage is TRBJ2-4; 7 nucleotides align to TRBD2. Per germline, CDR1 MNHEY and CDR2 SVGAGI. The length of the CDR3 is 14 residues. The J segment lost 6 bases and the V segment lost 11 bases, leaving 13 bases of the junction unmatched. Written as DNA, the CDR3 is TGTGCCGTGGGAAGGGAGGGCGCGGCAAACATTCAGTACTTC. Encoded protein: CAVGREGAANIQYF.

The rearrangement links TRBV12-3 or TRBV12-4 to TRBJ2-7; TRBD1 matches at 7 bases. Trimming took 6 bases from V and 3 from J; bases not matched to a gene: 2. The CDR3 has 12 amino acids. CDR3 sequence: CASRGGGYEQYF. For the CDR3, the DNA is TGTGCCAGCAGAGGGGGCGGCTACGAGCAGTACTTC.

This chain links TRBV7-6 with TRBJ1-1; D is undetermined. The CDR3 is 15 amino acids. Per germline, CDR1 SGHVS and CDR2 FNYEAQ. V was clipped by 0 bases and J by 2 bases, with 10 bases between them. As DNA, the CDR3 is TGTGCCAGCAGCTTAGCGGCCCCCCCTAACACTGAAGCTTTCTTT. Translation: CASSLAAPPNTEAFF. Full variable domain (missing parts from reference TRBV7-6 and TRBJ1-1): GAGVSQSPRYKVTKRGQDVALRCDPISGHVSLYWYRQALGQGPEFLTYFNYEAQQDKSGLPNDRFSAERPEGSISTLTIQRTEQRDSAMYRCASSLAAPPNTEAFFGQGTRLTVV.

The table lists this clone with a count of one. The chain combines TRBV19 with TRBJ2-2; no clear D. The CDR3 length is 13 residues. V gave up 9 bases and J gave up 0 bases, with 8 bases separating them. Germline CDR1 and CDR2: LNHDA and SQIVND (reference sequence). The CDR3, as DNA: TGTGCCAGCGGCGGCGCGAACACCGGGGAGCTGTTTTTT. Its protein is CASGGANTGELFF.

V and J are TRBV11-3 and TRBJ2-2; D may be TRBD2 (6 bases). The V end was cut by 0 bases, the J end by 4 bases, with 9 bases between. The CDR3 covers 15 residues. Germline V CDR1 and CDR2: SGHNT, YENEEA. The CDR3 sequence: CASSLEGGSTGELFF. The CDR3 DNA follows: TGTGCCAGCAGCTTAGAGGGGGGAAGCACCGGGGAGCTGTTTTTT.

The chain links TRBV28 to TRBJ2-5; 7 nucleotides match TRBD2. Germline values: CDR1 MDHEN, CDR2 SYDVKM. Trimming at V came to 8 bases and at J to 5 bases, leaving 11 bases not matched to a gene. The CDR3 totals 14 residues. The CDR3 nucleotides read TGTGCCAGCGTCGGCGGGAGACGTAGGGAGACCCAGTACTTC. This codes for CASVGGRRRETQYF. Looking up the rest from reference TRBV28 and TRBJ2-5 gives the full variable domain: DVKVTQSSRYLVKRTGEKVFLECVQDMDHENMFWYRQDPGLGLRLIYFSYDVKMKEKGDIPEGYSVSREKKERFSLILESASTNQTSMYLCASVGGRRRETQYFGPGTRLLVL.

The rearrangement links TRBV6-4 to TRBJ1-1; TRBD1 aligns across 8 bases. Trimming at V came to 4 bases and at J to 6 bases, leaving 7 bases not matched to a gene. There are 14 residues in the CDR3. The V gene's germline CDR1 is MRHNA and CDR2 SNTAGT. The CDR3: CASSVEQGDAEAFF. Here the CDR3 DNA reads TGTGCCAGCAGTGTGGAACAGGGGGATGCTGAAGCTTTCTTT.

As DNA, the CDR3 is TGTGCCAGCACCTCCAGGGGAGGGGAGCCCCAGCATTTT. Residues: CASTSRGGEPQHF. The V gene is TRBV6-5, the J gene TRBJ1-5; TRBD1 is a possible D gene (6 bases). The CDR3 is made up of 13 amino acids. From germline, CDR1 is MNHEY and CDR2 SVGAGI. The V end lost 7 bases, the J end lost 8 bases, and 15 bases lay between the germline ends.

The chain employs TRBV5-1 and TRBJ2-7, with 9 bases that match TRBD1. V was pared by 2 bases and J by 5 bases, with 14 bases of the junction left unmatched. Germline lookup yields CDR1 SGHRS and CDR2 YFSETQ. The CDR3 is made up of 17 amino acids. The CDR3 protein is CASSFRPAGQGNNEQYF. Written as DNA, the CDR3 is TGCGCCAGCAGCTTCAGGCCCGCGGGACAGGGTAACAACGAGCAGTACTTC.

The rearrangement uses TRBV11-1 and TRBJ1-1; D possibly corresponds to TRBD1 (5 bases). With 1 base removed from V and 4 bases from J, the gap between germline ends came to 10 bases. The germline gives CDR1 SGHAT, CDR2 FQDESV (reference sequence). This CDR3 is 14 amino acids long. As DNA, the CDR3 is TGTGCCAGCAGCTTAGTAGGGGCCCGCACTGAAGCTTTCTTT. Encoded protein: CASSLVGARTEAFF.

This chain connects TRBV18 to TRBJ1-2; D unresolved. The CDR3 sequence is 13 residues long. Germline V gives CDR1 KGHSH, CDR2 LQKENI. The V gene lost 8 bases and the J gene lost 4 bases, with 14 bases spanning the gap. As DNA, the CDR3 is TGTGCCAGCACCGGGGATCGGGGCTATGGCTACACCTTC. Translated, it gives CASTGDRGYGYTF. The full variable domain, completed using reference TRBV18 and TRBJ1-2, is NAGVMQNPRHLVRRRGQEARLRCSPMKGHSHVYWYRQLPEEGLKFMVYLQKENIIDESGMPKERFSAEFPKEGPSILRIQQVVRGDSAAYFCASTGDRGYGYTFGSGTRLTVV.

The CDR3 DNA reads TGTGCCAGCAGCTTCCAGGGCCCCCAGGGGTTCTTC. Translated, it gives CASSFQGPQGFF. V usage is TRBV7-9 and J usage is TRBJ2-1; D perhaps matches TRBD1 (5 bases). V was shortened by 3 bases and J by 15 bases, with 15 bases between the two germline ends. The germline gives CDR1 SEHNR, CDR2 FQNEAQ (reference sequence). CDR3 size: 12 residues. Based on the CDR3 plus reference TRBV7-9 and TRBJ2-1, the full variable domain is DTGVSQNPRHKITKRGQNVTFRCDPISEHNRLYWYRQTLGQGPEFLTYFQNEAQLEKSRLLSDRFSAERPKGSFSTLEIQRTEQGDSAMYLCASSFQGPQGFFGPGTRLTVL.

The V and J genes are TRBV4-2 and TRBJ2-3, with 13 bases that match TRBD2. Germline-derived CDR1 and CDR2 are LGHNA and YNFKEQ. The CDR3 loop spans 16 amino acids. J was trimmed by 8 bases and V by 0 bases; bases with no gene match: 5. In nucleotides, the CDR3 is TGTGCCAGCAGCCAAGATCGTGGACTAGCGGGAGTTACGCAGTATTTT. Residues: CASSQDRGLAGVTQYF.

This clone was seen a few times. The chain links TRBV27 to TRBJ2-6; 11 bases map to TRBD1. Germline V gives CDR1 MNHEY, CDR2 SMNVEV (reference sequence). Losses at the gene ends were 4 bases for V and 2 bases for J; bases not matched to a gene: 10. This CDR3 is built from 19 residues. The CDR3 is CASSSPPDRGLAGANVLTF. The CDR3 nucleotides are TGTGCCAGCAGTTCTCCCCCGGACAGGGGGCTGGCTGGGGCCAACGTCCTGACTTTC.